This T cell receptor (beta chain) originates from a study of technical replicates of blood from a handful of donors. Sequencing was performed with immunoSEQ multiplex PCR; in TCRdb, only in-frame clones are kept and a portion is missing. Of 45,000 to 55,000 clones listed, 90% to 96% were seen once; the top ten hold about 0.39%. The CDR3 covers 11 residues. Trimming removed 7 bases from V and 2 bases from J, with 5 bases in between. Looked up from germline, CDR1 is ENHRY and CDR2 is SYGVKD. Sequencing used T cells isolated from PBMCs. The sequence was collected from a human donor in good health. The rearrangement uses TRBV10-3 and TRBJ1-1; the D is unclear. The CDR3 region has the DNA TGTGCCATCACTTCTAACACTGAAGCTTTCTTT. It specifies CAITSNTEAFF.